One and the same sample provided the 24 T cell receptor beta chains below, sequenced in a study of T cells after somatic rescue of genetic block (dated by TCRdb to between 2020 and 2021). Libraries came from the immunoSEQ multiplex PCR assay. The table comes from immuneACCESS by way of TCRdb, which keeps in-frame sequences with V and J called. Part of the clones is missing from these tables; in studies checked, under half for an unresolved V gene and the rest for unknown reasons. The sample records about 120,000 clones, approximately 90% of which are singletons. The ten largest clones capture about 1.5% of the sample. Sequenced sample: peripheral blood mononuclear cells (PBMCs). Receptor source: a woman between 18 and 29 years old.

The V and J genes are TRBV11-2 and TRBJ2-5; D may be TRBD1 (7 bases). Trimming left V 1 base short and J 1 base short, with 10 bases between. This CDR3 contains 15 residues. Per the germline V gene, CDR1 is SGHAT and CDR2 is FQNNGV. Written as DNA, the CDR3 is TGTGCCAGCAGCTTAGGCAGGGGGGCCCAAGAGACCCAGTACTTC. It translates to CASSLGRGAQETQYF.

The V call is TRBV28, the J call TRBJ2-7, with D possibly matching TRBD2 (5 bases). The V end lost 6 bases, the J end lost 2 bases, and 8 bases lay between the germline ends. Looked up from germline, CDR1 is MDHEN and CDR2 is SYDVKM. The CDR3 sequence is 12 residues long. The CDR3 loop reads CASRVGTYEQYF. The CDR3, as DNA: TGTGCCAGCAGGGTCGGGACCTACGAGCAGTACTTC.

The rearrangement links TRBV29-1 to TRBJ2-7; TRBD1 aligns across 7 bases. The CDR3 has 12 residues. The junction had 2 bases not matched to a gene; V was cut back by 4 bases and J by 2 bases. From germline, CDR1 is SQVTM and CDR2 ANQGSEA. The CDR3, as DNA: TGCAGCGTTGTTCAGGGGGCCTACGAGCAGTACTTC. Its protein product is CSVVQGAYEQYF.

V is TRBV11-2 and J is TRBJ1-1; D unclear. Germline V gene data show CDR1 as SGHAT and CDR2 as FQNNGV. The CDR3 length is 13 residues. The V end lost 4 bases, the J end lost 8 bases, and 14 bases lay between the germline ends. The CDR3 coding sequence is TGTGCCAGCAGCTCTCCTTCCCTTACGGAAGCTTTCTTT. It codes for CASSSPSLTEAFF.

This chain joins TRBV4-2 and TRBJ2-3; tentatively, D is TRBD1 or TRBD2 (5 bases each). CDR1 and CDR2 (germline): LGHNA, YNFKEQ. V was clipped by 4 bases and J by 4 bases, with 15 bases between them. CDR3 size: 15 residues. Written as DNA, the CDR3 is TGTGCCAGCAGCCCTTCTTTGGGGGACGCAGATACGCAGTATTTT. As protein: CASSPSLGDADTQYF.

The chain couples TRBV27 to TRBJ1-3, with D hard to call. The CDR3 covers 13 residues. Germline V gene sequence: CDR1 MNHEY, CDR2 SMNVEV (reference sequence). V gave up 6 bases and J gave up 0 bases, with 6 bases separating them. The CDR3 DNA sequence: TGTGCCAGCAGCAAGAGCTCTGGAAACACCATATATTTT. Translated, it gives CASSKSSGNTIYF.

The chain employs TRBV27 and TRBJ2-1, with 11 positions matching TRBD2. Germline V CDR1 and CDR2: MNHEY, SMNVEV (reference sequence). The length of the CDR3 is 15 residues. Germline trimming cut 5 bases from V and 9 bases from J; bases unmatched to any gene: 9. The CDR3 coding sequence is TGTGCCAGCAGTATACTAGCGGGGGCTGGGAGTGAGCAGTTCTTC. It yields the protein CASSILAGAGSEQFF.

This clone was detected a few times. The V call is TRBV11-3, the J call TRBJ1-1, with D possibly being TRBD1 (6 bases). The CDR3 covers 12 residues. Germline V gives CDR1 SGHNT, CDR2 YENEEA. V gave up 8 bases and J gave up 11 bases, with 18 bases separating them. In DNA form, the CDR3 reads TGTGCCAGCGGAAATCCGACAGGATGGGCTTTCTTT. As protein: CASGNPTGWAFF.

This CDR3 reads CASGVTSGGAYEQYF. CDR3 nucleotide sequence: TGTGCCAGCGGAGTGACCTCAGGGGGAGCGTACGAGCAGTACTTC. The rearrangement joins TRBV27 to TRBJ2-7; 7 bases match TRBD1. From germline, CDR1 is MNHEY and CDR2 SMNVEV (reference sequence). The V segment lost 8 bases and the J segment 4 bases; nucleotides outside the gene matches: 14. The CDR3 is made up of 15 amino acids.

The V gene is TRBV5-1, the J gene TRBJ2-7, with 7 bases aligning to TRBD1. The germline V gene has CDR1 SGHRS and CDR2 YFSETQ. This CDR3 spans 14 amino acids. Trimming at V came to 5 bases and at J to 2 bases, leaving 7 bases not matched to a gene. CDR3 nucleotides: TGCGCCAGCAGTACAGGGACAGAGACCTACGAGCAGTACTTC. As protein: CASSTGTETYEQYF.

The CDR3 DNA sequence: TGCGCCAGCAGCTTGGGTGGGGGCACTGAAGCTTTCTTT. Amino acid sequence: CASSLGGGTEAFF. V is TRBV5-1 and J is TRBJ1-1; tentatively, D is TRBD1 (5 bases). This CDR3 is built from 13 residues. Germline CDR1 is SGHRS and CDR2 is YFSETQ. V was shortened by 0 bases and J by 4 bases, with 7 bases between the two germline ends.

The gene calls are TRBV30 and TRBJ1-2; 9 bases align to TRBD1. CDR1 is GTSNPN and CDR2 is SVGIG in the germline V gene (reference sequence). CDR3 length: 12 amino acids. Trimming removed 5 bases from V and 6 bases from J; junction bases left unmatched: 4. The DNA of the CDR3 is TGTGCCTGGGCACGGACAGGGGATGGCTACACCTTC. Translated: CAWARTGDGYTF.

CDR3 sequence reads: CASSFRGAAEAFF. CDR3 DNA: TGTGCCAGCAGTTTCAGGGGGGCGGCTGAAGCTTTCTTT. V usage is TRBV6-5 and J usage is TRBJ1-1; TRBD1 agrees at 7 bases. CDR1 and CDR2 (germline): MNHEY, SVGAGI. J was trimmed by 6 bases and V by 4 bases; bases with no gene match: 5. This CDR3 is 13 amino acids long.

The chain couples TRBV7-3 to TRBJ2-1; TRBD2 matches 7 bases. The junction had 6 bases not matched to a gene; V was cut back by 3 bases and J by 7 bases. The CDR3 has 14 residues. Germline CDR1 is SGHTA and CDR2 is FQGTGA. The CDR3 nucleotides are TGTGCCAGCAGCTTCGGGACTATGTGGAATGAGCAGTTCTTC. Encoded protein: CASSFGTMWNEQFF.

This chain joins TRBV11-2 and TRBJ1-6; D remains unclear. The V and J ends lost 7 bases and 10 bases respectively, with 11 bases between them. Per the germline V gene, CDR1 is SGHAT and CDR2 is FQNNGV. The CDR3 has 12 amino acids. The chain's CDR3 is CASNSLRSPLHF. The CDR3 DNA follows: TGTGCCAGCAATAGCCTTCGCTCACCCCTCCACTTT.

The chain uses TRBV30 and TRBJ1-5, with D unresolved. Trimming pared 4 bases from V and 3 bases from J, leaving 10 bases between. There are 13 residues in the CDR3. Germline assignment: CDR1 GTSNPN and CDR2 SVGIG (reference sequence). CDR3 region: CAWNFDSNQPQHF. CDR3 nucleotide sequence: TGTGCCTGGAACTTTGACTCCAATCAGCCCCAGCATTTT.

J is TRBJ2-3 and V is TRBV6-1; TRBD1 agrees at 7 bases. CDR1 is MNHNS, CDR2 SASEGT, per germline. The CDR3 has 15 residues. With V trimmed by 6 bases and J by 2 bases, 8 bases remained unmatched. CDR3 protein: CASSDLDRVTDTQYF. The CDR3 nucleotides are TGTGCCAGCAGCGATCTCGACAGGGTCACAGATACGCAGTATTTT.

The chain joins TRBV11-3 to TRBJ1-1; possible D gene TRBD1, 6 bases. Deletions cut 1 base from V and 1 base from J, with 13 bases between. CDR1 and CDR2 from the germline V gene are SGHNT and YENEEA. The CDR3 extends over 16 amino acids. The CDR3 is CASSLGRGGRNTEAFF. The CDR3 DNA reads TGTGCCAGCAGCTTAGGTCGCGGGGGCCGGAACACTGAAGCTTTCTTT.

The table lists this clone with a count of one. J is TRBJ1-4 and V is TRBV6-5; D ambiguous. Germline lookup yields CDR1 MNHEY and CDR2 SVGAGI. The ends were cut back, 6 bases at V and 13 bases at J, with 15 bases in the middle. The CDR3 spans 12 residues. The CDR3 region has the DNA TGTGCCAGCAGCCACGCCTCCAGGTTACTGTTTTTT. Residues: CASSHASRLLFF.

The gene calls are TRBV27 and TRBJ1-1; tentatively, D is TRBD1 (6 bases). V was shortened by 5 bases and J by 0 bases, with 13 bases between the two germline ends. Germline CDR1 and CDR2: MNHEY and SMNVEV (reference sequence). CDR3 length: 15 residues. CDR3 coding DNA: TGTGCCAGCAGTACAGGGAGTTACGTGAACACTGAAGCTTTCTTT. Translated, it gives CASSTGSYVNTEAFF.

The V call is TRBV6-6, the J call TRBJ1-1; no reliable D call. The CDR3 spans 11 residues. V lost 7 bases to trimming and J lost 3 bases, with 6 bases between them. Per germline, CDR1 MNHNY and CDR2 SVGAGI (reference sequence). The CDR3 protein is CASTYDTEAFF. The CDR3 DNA follows: TGTGCCAGCACTTATGACACTGAAGCTTTCTTT.

The chain carries TRBV4-3 and TRBJ1-2; TRBD1 is a possible D gene (6 bases). CDR1 and CDR2 (germline): LGHNA, YSLEER. The CDR3 totals 16 residues. The germline V and J ends were trimmed by 0 bases and 4 bases, with 15 bases remaining between them. In DNA form, the CDR3 reads TGCGCCAGCAGCCAAGAAGGACAGTCTGGGGGCTATGGCTACACCTTC. Translated: CASSQEGQSGGYGYTF.

V gene TRBV25-1 combines with J gene TRBJ1-4; D call uncertain. CDR3 length: 15 amino acids. The germline gives CDR1 MGHDK, CDR2 SYGVNS. With 3 bases removed from V and 3 bases from J, the gap between germline ends came to 11 bases. The CDR3 sequence: CASSDVGSANEKLFF. CDR3 DNA: TGTGCCAGCAGTGACGTCGGGTCGGCTAATGAAAAACTGTTTTTT.

This chain joins TRBV6-5 and TRBJ1-1; possible D gene TRBD1, 5 bases. The V gene lost 2 bases and the J gene lost 5 bases, with 12 bases spanning the gap. The germline CDR1 and CDR2 sequences are MNHEY and SVGAGI. The CDR3 runs to 14 residues. The CDR3 DNA follows: TGTGCCAGCAGTTACAAACTTGGGGGAACTGAAGCTTTCTTT. It specifies CASSYKLGGTEAFF.